This is a list of T cell receptor beta chains from one sample in a study of blood T cells in healthy people across ages. TCRdb independently ran MiXCR on the 5' RACE reads; one entry per CDR3 protein. The sample shows about 1 million distinct CDR3 sequences, around 45% of them seen only once. The sample was blood. The receptors here all came from a woman aged 55-69 years in good health. The CDR3 runs from the conserved cysteine through the conserved F or W. D genes are given only for firm matches. Size tells how often a clone was seen (once, few, many) or the class of an expanded clone, and some rows leave it out.

clone_size	v_call	d_call	j_call	cdr3_aa	cdr3_nt
few	TRBV29-1	TRBD2	TRBJ2-7	CSVASGLAGGSYEQYF	TGCAGCGTTGCTTCCGGACTAGCGGGAGGAAGCTACGAGCAGTACTTC
few	TRBV20-1	NA	TRBJ2-3	CSARSADTQYF	TGCAGTGCCCGTAGCGCAGATACGCAGTATTTT
few	TRBV7-2	TRBD2	TRBJ2-1	CASSLKGVGGLAGPYNEQFF	TGTGCCAGCAGCTTAAAAGGGGTTGGAGGGCTAGCGGGACCCTACAATGAGCAGTTCTTC
NA	TRBV4-1	TRBD2	TRBJ2-3	CASSQDPRASGTTDTQYF	TGCGCCAGCAGCCAAGATCCACGGGCTAGCGGGACGACAGATACGCAGTATTTT
NA	TRBV15	TRBD2	TRBJ2-5	CATSRRLAGQETQYF	TGTGCCACCAGCAGACGCCTAGCGGGACAAGAGACCCAGTACTTC
once	TRBV24-1	NA	TRBJ2-3	CATSDRGRDTQYF	TGTGCCACCAGTGATCGGGGTAGAGATACGCAGTATTTT
few	TRBV29-1	NA	TRBJ2-6	CSVSRGAGANVLTF	TGCAGCGTTTCACGGGGTGCTGGGGCCAACGTCCTGACTTTC
NA	TRBV3-1	NA	TRBJ2-7	CASSRPDGHYEQYF	TGTGCCAGCAGCCGCCCGGACGGACACTACGAGCAGTACTTC
NA	TRBV7-9	NA	TRBJ1-4	CATKGQPNEKPFF	TGTGCCACCAAGGGGCAGCCAAATGAAAAACCGTTTTTT
NA	TRBV7-9	TRBD2	TRBJ2-7	CASSWETSGSSHEQYF	TGTGCCAGCAGCTGGGAGACTAGCGGGAGTTCCCACGAGCAGTACTTC
NA	TRBV11-2	TRBD1	TRBJ1-2	CASSLAGGESGYTF	TGTGCCAGCAGCTTAGCAGGGGGCGAGTCAGGCTACACCTTC
NA	TRBV3-1	NA	TRBJ2-5	CASSQRRRSSGETQYF	TGTGCCAGCAGCCAACGGCGTCGTTCGTCGGGGGAGACCCAGTACTTC
NA	TRBV28	NA	TRBJ2-1	CASSIPTRPSYNEQFF	TGTGCCAGCAGTATCCCGACCCGACCGTCCTACAATGAGCAGTTCTTC
NA	TRBV29-1	TRBD1	TRBJ1-5	CGAGQGNSNQPQHF	TGCGGCGCAGGACAGGGGAATAGCAATCAGCCCCAGCATTTT
NA	TRBV25-1	TRBD1	TRBJ1-2	CASSATRTGRDYGYTF	TGTGCCAGCAGTGCAACTCGGACAGGGAGGGACTATGGCTACACCTTC
NA	TRBV7-9	NA	TRBJ1-1	CASSPGLDAFF	TGTGCCAGCAGCCCAGGGTTAGATGCTTTCTTT
NA	TRBV6-6	NA	TRBJ1-5	CASSYSGGKDQPQHF	TGTGCCAGCAGTTACTCGGGGGGGAAGGATCAGCCCCAGCATTTT
NA	TRBV7-2	NA	TRBJ2-7	CASSLEIWGNEQYF	TGTGCCAGCAGCTTAGAAATCTGGGGTAACGAGCAGTACTTC
NA	TRBV5-1	NA	TRBJ2-5	CASSLDRLAGETQYF	TGCGCCAGCAGCCTCGACCGATTAGCCGGAGAGACCCAGTACTTC
few	TRBV20-1	TRBD2	TRBJ2-5	CSGGTSQETQYF	TGCAGCGGGGGGACTAGCCAAGAGACCCAGTACTTC
many	TRBV20-1	TRBD2	TRBJ2-1	CSARSAGGRNEQFF	TGCAGTGCTAGATCCGCGGGAGGGAGGAATGAGCAGTTCTTC
once	TRBV20-1	TRBD2	TRBJ2-2	CSARVDSSGNGELFF	TGCAGTGCTAGAGTTGACTCTAGCGGGAACGGGGAGCTGTTTTTT
few	TRBV2	TRBD2	TRBJ2-7	CASLWGSSGNLRSSYEQYF	TGTGCCAGTCTGTGGGGGTCTAGCGGGAACCTAAGAAGCTCCTACGAGCAGTACTTC
few	TRBV10-3	NA	TRBJ2-7	CAISDTGYYEQYF	TGTGCCATCAGTGATACAGGGTACTACGAGCAGTACTTC
NA	TRBV6-1	NA	TRBJ2-7	CASSEPGLADEQYF	TGTGCCAGCAGTGAGCCGGGACTGGCGGACGAGCAGTACTTC
NA	TRBV5-1	NA	TRBJ2-1	CASLTGPGSYNEQFF	TGCGCCAGCCTAACAGGGCCAGGGTCCTACAATGAGCAGTTCTTC
NA	TRBV7-2	NA	TRBJ2-3	CASSLAFGQSSSTGTQYF	TGTGCCAGCAGCTTAGCCTTTGGCCAAAGCTCCAGCACAGGTACGCAGTATTTT
NA	TRBV6-5	NA	TRBJ1-1	CASSLSEGTNTEAFF	TGTGCCAGCAGCCTCAGTGAGGGGACAAACACTGAAGCTTTCTTT
few	TRBV10-1	TRBD2	TRBJ2-5	CASSSGLAVPMEQETQYF	TGCGCCAGCAGTTCTGGACTAGCGGTTCCGATGGAACAAGAGACCCAGTACTTC
NA	TRBV2	TRBD2	TRBJ2-7	CASSAPPRQTSGSKNEQYF	TGTGCCAGCAGTGCCCCGCCCCGACAGACTAGCGGGAGTAAGAACGAGCAGTACTTC